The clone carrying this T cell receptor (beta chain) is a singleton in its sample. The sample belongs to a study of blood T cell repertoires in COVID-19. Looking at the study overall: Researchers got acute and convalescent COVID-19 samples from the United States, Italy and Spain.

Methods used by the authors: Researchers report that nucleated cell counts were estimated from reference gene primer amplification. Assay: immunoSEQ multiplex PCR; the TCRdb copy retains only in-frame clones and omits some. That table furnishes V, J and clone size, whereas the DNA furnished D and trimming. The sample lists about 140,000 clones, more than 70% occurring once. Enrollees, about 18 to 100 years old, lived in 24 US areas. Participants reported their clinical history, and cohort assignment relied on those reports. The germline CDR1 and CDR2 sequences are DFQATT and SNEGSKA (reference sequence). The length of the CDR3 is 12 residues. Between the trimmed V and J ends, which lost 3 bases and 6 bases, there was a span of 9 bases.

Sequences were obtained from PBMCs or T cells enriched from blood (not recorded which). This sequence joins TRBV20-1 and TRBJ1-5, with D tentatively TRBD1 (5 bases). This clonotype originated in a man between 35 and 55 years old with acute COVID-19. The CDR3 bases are TGCAGTGCTAGTTCAGGGCCTCAGCCCCAGCATTTT. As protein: CSASSGPQPQHF.